These 8 T cell receptor beta chains were sequenced from one sample in a study of tumor-infiltrating lymphocytes in localized non-small cell lung cancer. Only in-frame clones appear in the TCRdb table, and some are missing; sequencing was by immunoSEQ multiplex PCR. The table has fewer than 15,000 clones, roughly 70% seen once. The source material was uninvolved lung tissue not adjacent to the tumor. The origin of the receptors is a human donor with non-small cell lung cancer.

This clone was recorded a few times. The chain employs TRBV5-1 and TRBJ2-3, with D unclear. V lost 6 bases and J lost 5, with 10 bases in between. CDR3 length: 12 amino acids. Germline V gene data show CDR1 as SGHRS and CDR2 as YFSETQ. The CDR3 coding sequence is TGCGCCAGCACCAAGGGCGGAGATACGCAGTATTTT. This sequence encodes CASTKGGDTQYF.

The CDR3 DNA reads TGTGCCAGCAGACCCAGAGGGACAGGCCTCCCCGATGAGCAGTTCTTC. Amino acids: CASRPRGTGLPDEQFF. J is TRBJ2-1 and V is TRBV6-6; TRBD1 matches 8 bases. CDR1 is MNHNY, CDR2 SVGAGI, per germline (reference sequence). This CDR3 has 16 amino acids. V dropped 6 bases and J dropped 8; count of bases not matched to a gene: 15.

The V gene is TRBV5-1, the J gene TRBJ2-2; D call uncertain. Trimming pared 0 bases from V and 1 base from J, leaving 1 base between. This CDR3 is 13 amino acids long. Per germline, CDR1 SGHRS and CDR2 YFSETQ. The CDR3 loop is CASSLGNTGELFF. For the CDR3, the DNA is TGCGCCAGCAGCTTGGGGAACACCGGGGAGCTGTTTTTT. The full variable domain, its missing parts supplied by reference TRBV5-1 and TRBJ2-2, is KAGVTQTPRYLIKTRGQQVTLSCSPISGHRSVSWYQQTPGQGLQFLFEYFSETQRNKGNFPGRFSGRQFSNSRSEMNVSTLELGDSALYLCASSLGNTGELFFGEGSRLTVL.

This chain joins TRBV9 and TRBJ1-4; maybe TRBD1 (5 bases). V was clipped by 0 bases and J by 7 bases, with 13 bases between them. The CDR3 covers 15 residues. Germline V lookup: CDR1 SGDLS, CDR2 YYNGEE. Written as DNA, the CDR3 is TGTGCCAGCAGCGTAGAGGGGACCCGTAGTGAAAAACTGTTTTTT. The encoded protein is CASSVEGTRSEKLFF.

This clone was detected only a few times. The chain is built from TRBV4-3 and TRBJ2-3; 7 nucleotides match TRBD1. There are 14 residues in the CDR3. Losses at the gene ends were 3 bases for V and 2 bases for J; bases not matched to a gene: 2. Per germline, CDR1 LGHNA and CDR2 YSLEER. The CDR3 DNA reads TGCGCCAGCAGCCACGGGACAGCCACAGATACGCAGTATTTT. It is translated as CASSHGTATDTQYF.

This chain joins TRBV7-2 and TRBJ1-5; a weak D match, TRBD1 (6 bases). V dropped 2 bases and J dropped 6 bases, with 8 bases sitting between them. CDR1 and CDR2 from the germline V gene are SGHTA and FQGNSA. This CDR3 is built from 13 residues. The CDR3 DNA is TGTGCCAGCAGCTTATTACAGGGTCAGCCCCAGCATTTT. This sequence encodes CASSLLQGQPQHF.

This chain connects TRBV19 to TRBJ2-4, with D tentatively TRBD2 (6 bases). Looked up from germline, CDR1 is LNHDA and CDR2 is SQIVND (reference sequence). CDR3 length: 16 amino acids. Deletions cut 4 bases from V and 7 bases from J, with 20 bases between. The CDR3, as DNA: TGTGCCAGTAGTACCTCCTGGGGGGTTGGCGTGAACATTCAGTACTTC. Protein product: CASSTSWGVGVNIQYF.

The chain combines TRBV5-6 with TRBJ2-1, with TRBD2 identical over 10 bases. Germline values: CDR1 SGHDT, CDR2 YYEEEE. This CDR3 has 16 residues. V lost 2 bases, J lost 4 bases, and 6 bases stayed unmatched. This chain's CDR3 is CASSFLSGGLYNEQFF. The CDR3 region has the DNA TGTGCCAGCAGCTTCCTTAGCGGGGGGCTTTACAATGAGCAGTTCTTC.